A selection of T cell receptor beta chains follows, all from one sample in a study of OX40 agonist ivuxolimab in advanced cancers. Method: immunoSEQ multiplex PCR; TCRdb's copy keeps in-frame clones and lacks some. The table shows some 52,000 clones, with less than 90% occurring only once. This sample comprised CD4+ or CD8+ T cells sorted from blood, obtained in a trial of the OX40 agonist ivuxolimab. Receptor source: an adult with an advanced solid tumor such as melanoma, head and neck, liver or kidney cancer. Each CDR3 is given with its conserved first and last residue. Fields, in order: J gene, D gene, V gene, clone size, CDR3 protein, CDR3 DNA. D genes are given only for firm matches. Some rows have no size entry. The others give once, few or many, or a class for an expanded clone.

j_call: TRBJ1-1
d_call: TRBD1
v_call: TRBV2
clone_size: NA
cdr3_aa: CASSEQGVREGTEAFF
cdr3_nt: TGTGCCAGCAGTGAACAGGGGGTAAGAGAAGGCACTGAAGCTTTCTTT

j_call: TRBJ1-6
d_call: NA
v_call: TRBV30
clone_size: NA
cdr3_aa: CAWARGKGNSPLHF
cdr3_nt: TGTGCCTGGGCTAGAGGGAAAGGGAATTCACCCCTCCACTTT

j_call: TRBJ1-2
d_call: NA
v_call: TRBV9
clone_size: NA
cdr3_aa: CASSAVGEARNGYTF
cdr3_nt: TGTGCCAGCAGTGCCGTGGGTGAGGCGAGGAATGGCTACACCTTC

j_call: TRBJ2-5
d_call: NA
v_call: TRBV9
clone_size: NA
cdr3_aa: CASSVAIEETQYF
cdr3_nt: TGTGCCAGCAGCGTAGCTATTGAAGAGACCCAGTACTTC

j_call: TRBJ2-7
d_call: NA
v_call: TRBV5-1
clone_size: NA
cdr3_aa: CASGLGEGYEQYF
cdr3_nt: TGCGCCAGCGGTCTCGGTGAGGGCTACGAGCAGTACTTC

j_call: TRBJ2-1
d_call: NA
v_call: TRBV27
clone_size: NA
cdr3_aa: CASSLDRASYNEQFF
cdr3_nt: TGTGCCAGCAGTTTAGACCGCGCCTCCTACAATGAGCAGTTCTTC

j_call: TRBJ1-6
d_call: NA
v_call: TRBV6-5
clone_size: NA
cdr3_aa: CASSGLGAGNSPLHF
cdr3_nt: TGTGCCAGCAGTGGATTGGGGGCGGGCAATTCACCCCTCCACTTT

j_call: TRBJ2-7
d_call: TRBD1
v_call: TRBV10-2
clone_size: NA
cdr3_aa: CASKKNRGLYEQYF
cdr3_nt: TGCGCCAGCAAAAAAAACAGGGGGCTTTACGAGCAGTACTTC

j_call: TRBJ2-7
d_call: NA
v_call: TRBV6-6
clone_size: NA
cdr3_aa: CASSYPRAGLDEQYF
cdr3_nt: TGTGCCAGCAGTTACCCCAGGGCAGGTTTGGACGAGCAGTACTTC

j_call: TRBJ2-7
d_call: TRBD1
v_call: TRBV5-1
clone_size: NA
cdr3_aa: CATRPGTGTYEQYF
cdr3_nt: TGCGCCACCAGACCCGGGACAGGGACCTACGAGCAGTACTTC

j_call: TRBJ2-5
d_call: NA
v_call: TRBV28
clone_size: NA
cdr3_aa: CASSLYSDLQETQYF
cdr3_nt: TGTGCCAGCAGTTTATATTCAGATCTCCAAGAGACCCAGTACTTC

j_call: TRBJ2-7
d_call: NA
v_call: TRBV5-1
clone_size: NA
cdr3_aa: CASSLVVDRDEQYF
cdr3_nt: TGCGCCAGCAGCTTGGTGGTAGATCGTGACGAGCAGTACTTC

j_call: TRBJ1-6
d_call: NA
v_call: TRBV22-1
clone_size: NA
cdr3_aa: CPGSASEKFEVTLHF
cdr3_nt: TGTCCTGGGAGCGCCTCCGAGAAGTTCGAGGTGACCCTCCACTTT

j_call: TRBJ1-3
d_call: NA
v_call: TRBV9
clone_size: NA
cdr3_aa: CASSVGRGPDSGNTIYF
cdr3_nt: TGTGCCAGCAGCGTAGGTAGGGGTCCGGACTCTGGAAACACCATATATTTT

j_call: TRBJ1-2
d_call: NA
v_call: TRBV29-1
clone_size: few
cdr3_aa: CSVGDGIYTF
cdr3_nt: TGCAGCGTCGGGGACGGAATCTACACCTTC

j_call: TRBJ1-2
d_call: NA
v_call: TRBV21-1
clone_size: NA
cdr3_aa: CASSKEASRGRSYGYTF
cdr3_nt: TGTGCCAGCAGCAAAGAGGCATCGAGGGGGCGCAGCTATGGCTACACCTTC

j_call: TRBJ1-4
d_call: NA
v_call: TRBV9
clone_size: NA
cdr3_aa: CASSPVGTTNEKLFF
cdr3_nt: TGTGCCAGCAGCCCGGTAGGGACAACGAATGAAAAACTGTTTTTT

j_call: TRBJ1-1
d_call: TRBD1
v_call: TRBV27
clone_size: once
cdr3_aa: CASSLRDRGVGTEAFF
cdr3_nt: TGTGCCAGCAGCCTCCGGGACAGGGGGGTGGGCACTGAAGCTTTCTTT

j_call: TRBJ2-7
d_call: TRBD1
v_call: TRBV10-3
clone_size: NA
cdr3_aa: CAISRGGRSYEQYF
cdr3_nt: TGTGCCATCAGTCGAGGGGGCAGATCCTACGAGCAGTACTTC

j_call: TRBJ2-1
d_call: TRBD2
v_call: TRBV7-9
clone_size: NA
cdr3_aa: CASSLEAGGSDEQFF
cdr3_nt: TGTGCCAGCAGCTTGGAGGCGGGGGGATCGGATGAGCAGTTCTTC

j_call: TRBJ2-1
d_call: NA
v_call: TRBV28
clone_size: NA
cdr3_aa: CASRGNGGNEQFF
cdr3_nt: TGTGCCAGCAGGGGGAACGGGGGCAATGAGCAGTTCTTC

j_call: TRBJ2-5
d_call: TRBD2
v_call: TRBV7-6
clone_size: NA
cdr3_aa: CASSLVAGEETQYF
cdr3_nt: TGTGCCAGCAGCTTAGTAGCGGGGGAGGAGACCCAGTACTTC

j_call: TRBJ1-1
d_call: NA
v_call: TRBV6-1
clone_size: NA
cdr3_aa: CASSDQPENTEAFF
cdr3_nt: TGTGCCAGCAGTGACCAACCGGAGAACACTGAAGCTTTCTTT

j_call: TRBJ1-5
d_call: NA
v_call: TRBV19
clone_size: NA
cdr3_aa: CASTAATSGQPQHF
cdr3_nt: TGTGCCAGTACCGCGGCCACGTCGGGTCAGCCCCAGCATTTT

j_call: TRBJ2-5
d_call: NA
v_call: TRBV1
clone_size: NA
cdr3_aa: CTSSLAVNSSRKGRCETQYF
cdr3_nt: TGCACCAGCAGCCTGGCGGTTAATTCGTCCCGGAAGGGTCGATGCGAGACCCAGTACTTC

j_call: TRBJ2-1
d_call: TRBD2
v_call: TRBV9
clone_size: NA
cdr3_aa: CASSVVPSGTSYNEQFF
cdr3_nt: TGTGCCAGCAGCGTAGTTCCATCCGGGACTAGCTACAATGAGCAGTTCTTC

j_call: TRBJ2-5
d_call: TRBD1
v_call: TRBV5-1
clone_size: once
cdr3_aa: CASTLGDRVQETQYF
cdr3_nt: TGCGCCAGCACCCTGGGGGACAGGGTCCAAGAGACCCAGTACTTC

j_call: TRBJ1-4
d_call: NA
v_call: TRBV6-6
clone_size: once
cdr3_aa: CASSPGQSNEKLFF
cdr3_nt: TGTGCCAGCAGCCCTGGACAGTCTAATGAAAAACTGTTTTTT

j_call: TRBJ2-3
d_call: TRBD1
v_call: TRBV7-7
clone_size: NA
cdr3_aa: CASSLALGQGTQYF
cdr3_nt: TGTGCCAGCAGCTTAGCATTGGGACAGGGGACGCAGTATTTT